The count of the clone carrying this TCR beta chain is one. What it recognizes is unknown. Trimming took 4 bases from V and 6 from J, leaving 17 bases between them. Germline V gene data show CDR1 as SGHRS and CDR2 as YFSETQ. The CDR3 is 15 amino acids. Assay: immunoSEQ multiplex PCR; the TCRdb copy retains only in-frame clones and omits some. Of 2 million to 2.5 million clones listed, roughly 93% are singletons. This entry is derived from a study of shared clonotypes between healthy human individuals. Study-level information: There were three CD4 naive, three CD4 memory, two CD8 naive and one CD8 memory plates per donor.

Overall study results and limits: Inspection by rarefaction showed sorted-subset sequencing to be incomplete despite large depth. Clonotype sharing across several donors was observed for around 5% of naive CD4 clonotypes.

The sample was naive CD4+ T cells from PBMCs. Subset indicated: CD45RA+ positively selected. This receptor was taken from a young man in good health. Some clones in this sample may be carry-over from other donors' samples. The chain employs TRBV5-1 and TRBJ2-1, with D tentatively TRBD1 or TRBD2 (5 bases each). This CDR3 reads CASSVDPGPSNEQFF. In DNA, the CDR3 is TGCGCCAGCAGCGTAGACCCGGGACCAAGCAATGAGCAGTTCTTC. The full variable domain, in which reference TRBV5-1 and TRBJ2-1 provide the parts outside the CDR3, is KAGVTQTPRYLIKTRGQQVTLSCSPISGHRSVSWYQQTPGQGLQFLFEYFSETQRNKGNFPGRFSGRQFSNSRSEMNVSTLELGDSALYLCASSVDPGPSNEQFFGPGTRLTVL.